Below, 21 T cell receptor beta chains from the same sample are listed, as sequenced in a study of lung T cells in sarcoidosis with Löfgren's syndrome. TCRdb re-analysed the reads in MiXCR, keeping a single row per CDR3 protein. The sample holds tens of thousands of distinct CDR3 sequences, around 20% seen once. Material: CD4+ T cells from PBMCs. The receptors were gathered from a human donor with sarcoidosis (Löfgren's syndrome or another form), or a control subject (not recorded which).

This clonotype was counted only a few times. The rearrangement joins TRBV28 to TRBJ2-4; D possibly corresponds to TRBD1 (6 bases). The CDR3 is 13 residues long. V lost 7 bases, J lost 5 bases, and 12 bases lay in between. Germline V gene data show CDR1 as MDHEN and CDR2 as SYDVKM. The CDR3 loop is CASNRDKQNIQYF. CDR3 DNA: TGTGCCAGCAACCGGGACAAGCAAAACATTCAGTACTTC.

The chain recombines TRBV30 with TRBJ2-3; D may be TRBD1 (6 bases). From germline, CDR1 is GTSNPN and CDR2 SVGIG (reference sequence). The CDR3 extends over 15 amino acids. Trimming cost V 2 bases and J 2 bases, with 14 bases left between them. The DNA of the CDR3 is TGTGCCTGGAGTCCGGGACATCTAAACACAGATACGCAGTATTTT. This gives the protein CAWSPGHLNTDTQYF.

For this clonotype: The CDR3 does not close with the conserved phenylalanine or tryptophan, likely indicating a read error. Here the CDR3 DNA reads TGTGCCAGCAGCTTCCGGGACAGGGGGCAAGGCTACACCCTC. Translated: CASSFRDRGQGYTL. This chain joins TRBV11-1 and TRBJ1-2; TRBD1 aligns across 12 bases. The CDR3 spans 14 residues. V lost 3 bases, J lost 8 bases, and 4 bases stayed unmatched. Germline V gene sequence: CDR1 SGHAT, CDR2 FQDESV (reference sequence).

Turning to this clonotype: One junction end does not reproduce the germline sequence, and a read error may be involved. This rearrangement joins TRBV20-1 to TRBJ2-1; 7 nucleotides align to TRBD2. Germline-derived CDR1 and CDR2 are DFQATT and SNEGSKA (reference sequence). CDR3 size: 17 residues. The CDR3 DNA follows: TGCAGTGTTAGATTTTCCCCCTGGGGGGGGGGAGACAATGAGCAGTTCTTC. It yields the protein CSVRFSPWGGGDNEQFF.

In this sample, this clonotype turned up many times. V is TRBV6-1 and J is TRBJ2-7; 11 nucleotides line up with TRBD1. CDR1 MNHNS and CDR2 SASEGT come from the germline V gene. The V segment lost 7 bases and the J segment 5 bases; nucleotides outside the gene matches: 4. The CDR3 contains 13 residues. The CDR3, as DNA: TGTGCCAGCATGAAGGGACAGGGGGACGAGCAGTACGTC. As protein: CASMKGQGDEQYV.

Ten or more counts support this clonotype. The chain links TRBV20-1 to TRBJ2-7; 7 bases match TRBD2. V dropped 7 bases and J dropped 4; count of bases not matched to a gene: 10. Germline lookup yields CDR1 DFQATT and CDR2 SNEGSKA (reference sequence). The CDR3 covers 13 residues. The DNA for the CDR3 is TGCAGTGTCAGCGGGACTACAATGTACGAGCAGTACTTC. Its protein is CSVSGTTMYEQYF.

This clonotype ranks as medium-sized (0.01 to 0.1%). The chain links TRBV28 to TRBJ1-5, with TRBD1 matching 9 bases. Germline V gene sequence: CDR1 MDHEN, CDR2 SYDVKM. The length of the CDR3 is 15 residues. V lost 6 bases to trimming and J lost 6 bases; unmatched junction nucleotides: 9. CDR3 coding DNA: TGTGCCAGCAGCCCTACCGGGACAGGGCCTCAGCCCCAGCATTTT. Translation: CASSPTGTGPQPQHF.

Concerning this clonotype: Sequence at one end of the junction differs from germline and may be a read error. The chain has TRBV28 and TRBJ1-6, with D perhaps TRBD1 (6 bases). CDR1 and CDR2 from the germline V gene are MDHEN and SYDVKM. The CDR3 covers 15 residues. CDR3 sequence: CAGSSGQIYNSPLHF. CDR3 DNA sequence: TGTGCCGGCAGTTCAGGACAGATCTATAATTCACCCCTCCACTTT.

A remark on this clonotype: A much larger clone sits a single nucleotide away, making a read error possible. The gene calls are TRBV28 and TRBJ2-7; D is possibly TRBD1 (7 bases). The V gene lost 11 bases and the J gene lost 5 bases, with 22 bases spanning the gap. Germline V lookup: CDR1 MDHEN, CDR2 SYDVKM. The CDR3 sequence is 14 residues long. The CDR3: CAGTRQGGGDEQYV. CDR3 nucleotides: TGTGCCGGCACCAGACAGGGAGGTGGGGACGAGCAGTACGTC.

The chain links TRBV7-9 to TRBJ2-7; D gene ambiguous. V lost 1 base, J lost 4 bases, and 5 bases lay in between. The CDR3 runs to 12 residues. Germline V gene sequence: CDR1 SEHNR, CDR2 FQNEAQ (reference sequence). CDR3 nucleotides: TGTGCCAGCAGCTTAGACACTTACGAGCAGTACTTC. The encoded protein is CASSLDTYEQYF.

This chain's CDR3 is CASGLVRSEQYF. Written as DNA, the CDR3 is TGTGCTAGTGGTTTGGTTCGTTCTGAGCAGTACTTC. This chain connects TRBV12-5 to TRBJ2-7; D is ambiguous. V was trimmed by 0 bases and J by 7 bases, leaving 7 bases between them. The CDR3 has 12 amino acids. Germline CDR1 is LGHNT and CDR2 is FRNRAP.

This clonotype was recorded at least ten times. This CDR3 reads CSATDIFYNEQFF. The CDR3 DNA follows: TGCAGTGCTACCGACATATTTTACAATGAGCAGTTCTTC. The rearrangement joins TRBV20-1 to TRBJ2-1, with no clear D. The germline V gene has CDR1 DFQATT and CDR2 SNEGSKA (reference sequence). This CDR3 comprises 13 residues. The V end lost 4 bases, the J end lost 4 bases, and 11 bases lay between the germline ends.

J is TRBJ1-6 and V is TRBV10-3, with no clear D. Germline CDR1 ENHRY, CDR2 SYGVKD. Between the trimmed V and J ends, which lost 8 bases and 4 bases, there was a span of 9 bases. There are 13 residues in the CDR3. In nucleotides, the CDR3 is TGTGCCATCGGCAGCGGGTATAATTCACCCCTCCACTTT. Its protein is CAIGSGYNSPLHF.

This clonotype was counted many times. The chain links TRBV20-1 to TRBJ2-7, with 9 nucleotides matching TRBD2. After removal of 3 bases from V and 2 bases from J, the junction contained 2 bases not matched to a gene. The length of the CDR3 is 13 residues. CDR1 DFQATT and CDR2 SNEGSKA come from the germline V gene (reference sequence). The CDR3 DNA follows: TGCAGTGCTAGGACTAGCGGTACCTACGAGCAGTACTTC. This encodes CSARTSGTYEQYF.

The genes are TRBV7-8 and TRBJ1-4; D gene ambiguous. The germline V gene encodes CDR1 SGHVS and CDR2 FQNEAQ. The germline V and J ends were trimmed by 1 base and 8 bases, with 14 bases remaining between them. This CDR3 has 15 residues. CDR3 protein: CASSLGGSQWEKLFF. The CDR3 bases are TGTGCCAGCAGCTTAGGCGGGTCCCAATGGGAAAAACTGTTTTTT.

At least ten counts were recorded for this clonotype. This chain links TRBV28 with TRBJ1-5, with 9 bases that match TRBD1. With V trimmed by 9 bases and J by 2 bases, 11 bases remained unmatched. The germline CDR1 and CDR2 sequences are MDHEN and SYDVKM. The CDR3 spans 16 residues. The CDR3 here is CASVTGGPERNQPQHF. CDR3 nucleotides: TGTGCCAGTGTTACAGGGGGCCCCGAGCGCAATCAGCCCCAGCATTTT.

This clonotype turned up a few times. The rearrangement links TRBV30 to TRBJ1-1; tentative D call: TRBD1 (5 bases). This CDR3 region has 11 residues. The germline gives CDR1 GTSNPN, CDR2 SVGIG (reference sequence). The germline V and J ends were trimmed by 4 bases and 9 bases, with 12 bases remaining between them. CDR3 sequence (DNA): TGTGCCTGGACCATGGGGCAGAAAGCTTTCTTT. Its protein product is CAWTMGQKAFF.

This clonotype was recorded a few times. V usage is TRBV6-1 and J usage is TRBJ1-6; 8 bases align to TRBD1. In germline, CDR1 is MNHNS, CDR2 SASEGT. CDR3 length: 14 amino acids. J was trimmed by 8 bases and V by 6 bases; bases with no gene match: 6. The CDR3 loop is CASRLQGVDSPLHF. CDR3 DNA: TGTGCCAGCAGACTACAGGGGGTCGATTCACCCCTCCACTTT.

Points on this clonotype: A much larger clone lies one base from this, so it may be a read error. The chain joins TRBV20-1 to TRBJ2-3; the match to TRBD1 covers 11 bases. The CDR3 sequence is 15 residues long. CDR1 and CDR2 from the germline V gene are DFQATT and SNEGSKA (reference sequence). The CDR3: CSARTGQGVTDTRYF. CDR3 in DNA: TGCAGTGCTAGAACGGGACAGGGGGTCACAGATACGCGGTATTTT.

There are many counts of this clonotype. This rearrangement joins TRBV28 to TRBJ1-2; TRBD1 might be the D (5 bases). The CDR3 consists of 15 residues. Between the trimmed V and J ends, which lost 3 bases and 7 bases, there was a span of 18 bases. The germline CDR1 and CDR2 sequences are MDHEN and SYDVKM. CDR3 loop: CASSLGRQLRGGYTF. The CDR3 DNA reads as TGTGCCAGCAGTTTGGGTAGACAGCTCCGGGGTGGCTACACCTTC.

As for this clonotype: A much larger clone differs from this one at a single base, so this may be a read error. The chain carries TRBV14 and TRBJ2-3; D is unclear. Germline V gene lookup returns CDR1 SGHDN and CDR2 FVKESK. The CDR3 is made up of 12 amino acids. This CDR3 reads CAGSQAIGTQYF. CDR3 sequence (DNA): TGTGCCGGCAGCCAAGCAATAGGTACGCAGTATTTT. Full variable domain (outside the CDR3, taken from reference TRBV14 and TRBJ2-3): EAGVTQFPSHSVIEKGQTVTLRCDPISGHDNLYWYRRVMGKEIKFLLHFVKESKQDESGMPNNRFLAERTGGTYSTLKVQPAELEDSGVYFCAGSQAIGTQYFGPGTRLTVL.